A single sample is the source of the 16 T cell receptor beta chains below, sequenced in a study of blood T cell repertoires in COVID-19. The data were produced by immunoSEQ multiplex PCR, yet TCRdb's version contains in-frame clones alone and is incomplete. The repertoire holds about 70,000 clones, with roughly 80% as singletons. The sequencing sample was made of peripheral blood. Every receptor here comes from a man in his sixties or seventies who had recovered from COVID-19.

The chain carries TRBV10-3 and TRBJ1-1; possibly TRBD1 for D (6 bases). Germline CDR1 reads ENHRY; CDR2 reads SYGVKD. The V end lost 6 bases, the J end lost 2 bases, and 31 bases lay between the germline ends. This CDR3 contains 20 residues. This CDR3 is CAIREVVFGAWRGGNTEAFF. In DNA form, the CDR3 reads TGTGCCATCAGGGAAGTGGTATTCGGTGCGTGGCGAGGGGGAAACACTGAAGCTTTCTTT.

The CDR3 DNA follows: TGTGCCAGCAGCTTAGGGCATGGCGGACAGTCGGTTGGCTACACCTTC. This sequence encodes CASSLGHGGQSVGYTF. V gene TRBV7-2 combines with J gene TRBJ1-2; possible D gene TRBD1, 6 bases. This CDR3 has 16 residues. Per the germline V gene, CDR1 is SGHTA and CDR2 is FQGNSA. The germline V and J ends were trimmed by 1 base and 7 bases, with 19 bases remaining between them.

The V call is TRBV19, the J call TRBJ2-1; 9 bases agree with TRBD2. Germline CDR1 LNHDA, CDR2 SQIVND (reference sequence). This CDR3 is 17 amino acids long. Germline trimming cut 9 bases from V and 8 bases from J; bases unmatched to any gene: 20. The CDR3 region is CASKNRVAGVFRDEQFF. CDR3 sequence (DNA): TGTGCCAGCAAGAATCGAGTAGCGGGAGTCTTTCGGGATGAGCAGTTCTTC. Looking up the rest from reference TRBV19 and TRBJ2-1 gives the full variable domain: DGGITQSPKYLFRKEGQNVTLSCEQNLNHDAMYWYRQDPGQGLRLIYYSQIVNDFQKGDIAEGYSVSREKKESFPLTVTSAQKNPTAFYLCASKNRVAGVFRDEQFFGPGTRLTVL.

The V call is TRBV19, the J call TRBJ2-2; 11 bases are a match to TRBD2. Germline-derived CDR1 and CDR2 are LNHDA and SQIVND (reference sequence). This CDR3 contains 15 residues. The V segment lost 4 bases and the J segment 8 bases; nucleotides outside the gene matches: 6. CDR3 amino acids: CASSTTSGTVGELFF. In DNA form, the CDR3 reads TGTGCCAGTAGTACGACTAGCGGGACGGTGGGGGAGCTGTTTTTT.

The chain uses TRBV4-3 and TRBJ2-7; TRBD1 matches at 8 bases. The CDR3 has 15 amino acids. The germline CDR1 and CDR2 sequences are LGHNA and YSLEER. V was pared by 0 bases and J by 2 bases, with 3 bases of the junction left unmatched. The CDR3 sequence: CASSQDPQGAYEQYF. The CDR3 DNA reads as TGCGCCAGCAGCCAAGATCCACAGGGGGCCTACGAGCAGTACTTC.

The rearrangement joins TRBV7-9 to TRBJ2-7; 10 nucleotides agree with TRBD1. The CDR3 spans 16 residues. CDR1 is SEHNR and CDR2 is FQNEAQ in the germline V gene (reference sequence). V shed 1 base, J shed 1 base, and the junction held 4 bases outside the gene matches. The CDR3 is CASSLGSGQGSYEQYF. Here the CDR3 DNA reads TGTGCCAGCAGCTTAGGGTCGGGACAGGGGTCCTACGAGCAGTACTTC.

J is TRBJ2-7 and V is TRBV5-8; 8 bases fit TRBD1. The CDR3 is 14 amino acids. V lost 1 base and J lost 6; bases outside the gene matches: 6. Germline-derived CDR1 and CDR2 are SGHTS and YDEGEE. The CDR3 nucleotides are TGTGCCAGCAGCTTGACTTGGACAGGGAGCGAGCAGTACTTC. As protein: CASSLTWTGSEQYF.

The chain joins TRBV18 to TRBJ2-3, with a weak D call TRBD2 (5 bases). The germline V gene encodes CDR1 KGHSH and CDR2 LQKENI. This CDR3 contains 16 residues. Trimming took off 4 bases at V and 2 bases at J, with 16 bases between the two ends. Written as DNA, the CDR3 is TGTGCCAGCTCACTCCTAGCAAGAACAACCACAGATACGCAGTATTTT. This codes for CASSLLARTTTDTQYF.

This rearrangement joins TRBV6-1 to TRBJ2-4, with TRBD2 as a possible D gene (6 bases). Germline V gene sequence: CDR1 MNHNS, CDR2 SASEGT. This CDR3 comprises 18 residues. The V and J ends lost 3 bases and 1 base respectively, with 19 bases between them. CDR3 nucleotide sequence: TGTGCCAGCAGTGACCGGGGGACGCTGCTCGCGGCCAAAAACATTCAGTACTTC. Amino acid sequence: CASSDRGTLLAAKNIQYF.

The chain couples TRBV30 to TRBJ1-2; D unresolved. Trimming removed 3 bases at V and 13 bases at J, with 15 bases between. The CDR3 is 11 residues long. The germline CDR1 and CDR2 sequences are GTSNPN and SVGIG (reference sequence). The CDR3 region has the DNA TGTGCCTGGAGGGATGATTGGCGGGGCACCTTC. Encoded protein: CAWRDDWRGTF.

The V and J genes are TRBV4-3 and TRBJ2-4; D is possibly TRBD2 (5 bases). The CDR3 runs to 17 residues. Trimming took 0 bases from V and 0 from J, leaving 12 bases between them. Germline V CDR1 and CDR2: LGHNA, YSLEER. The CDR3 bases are TGCGCCAGCAGCCAAGATACAAGCGGTCCAGCCAAAAACATTCAGTACTTC. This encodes CASSQDTSGPAKNIQYF.

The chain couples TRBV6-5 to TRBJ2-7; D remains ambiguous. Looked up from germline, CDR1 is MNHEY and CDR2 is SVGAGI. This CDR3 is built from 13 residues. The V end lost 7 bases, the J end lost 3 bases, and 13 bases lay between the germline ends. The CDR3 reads CASISPHGYEQYF. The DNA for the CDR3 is TGTGCCAGCATTTCTCCTCACGGCTACGAGCAGTACTTC.

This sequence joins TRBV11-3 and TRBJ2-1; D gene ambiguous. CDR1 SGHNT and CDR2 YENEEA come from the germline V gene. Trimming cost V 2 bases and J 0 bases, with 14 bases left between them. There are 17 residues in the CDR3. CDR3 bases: TGTGCCAGCAGCTTATTTGGCACTATTAGCTCCTACAATGAGCAGTTCTTC. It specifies CASSLFGTISSYNEQFF.

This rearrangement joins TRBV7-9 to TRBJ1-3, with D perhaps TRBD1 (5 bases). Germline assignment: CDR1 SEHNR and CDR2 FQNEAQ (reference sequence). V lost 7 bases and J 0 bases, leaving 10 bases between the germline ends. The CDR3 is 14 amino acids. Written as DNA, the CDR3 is TGTGCCAGCACCGTCGACAGCTCTGGAAACACCATATATTTT. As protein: CASTVDSSGNTIYF.

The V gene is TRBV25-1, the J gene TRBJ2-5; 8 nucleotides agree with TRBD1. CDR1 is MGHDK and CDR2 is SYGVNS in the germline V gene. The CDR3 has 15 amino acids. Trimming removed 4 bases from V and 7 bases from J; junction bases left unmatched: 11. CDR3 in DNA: TGTGCCAGCAGTGCCTTGGGACAGGCCGAGGGGACCCAGTACTTC. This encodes CASSALGQAEGTQYF. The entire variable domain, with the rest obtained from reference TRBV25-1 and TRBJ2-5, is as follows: EADIYQTPRYLVIGTGKKITLECSQTMGHDKMYWYQQDPGMELHLIHYSYGVNSTEKGDLSSESTVSRIRTEHFPLTLESARPSHTSQYLCASSALGQAEGTQYFGPGTRLLVL.

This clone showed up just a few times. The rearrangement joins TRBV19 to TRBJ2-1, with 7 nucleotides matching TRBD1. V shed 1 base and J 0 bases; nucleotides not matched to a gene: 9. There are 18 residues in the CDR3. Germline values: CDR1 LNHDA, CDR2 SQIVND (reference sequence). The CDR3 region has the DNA TGTGCCAGTAGTATAGGTACACAGGGGATAAGCTCCTACAATGAGCAGTTCTTC. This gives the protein CASSIGTQGISSYNEQFF.